The 9 T cell receptor beta chains given below trace back to one sample, sequenced in a study of T-cell reconstitution after alpha-beta-depleted transplantation in children. Unique molecular identifiers were incorporated when the TCRbeta library was constructed. TCRdb redid the calling of the PCR reads with MiXCR, one entry per CDR3 protein. This sample has hundreds of thousands of distinct CDR3 sequences; 10% to 15% occur once, and the top ten carry 2% to 2.5%. The sequenced sample was PBMCs, mostly from graft donor cells, obtained 360 days after TCRalphabeta/CD19-depleted stem cell transplant. The source is a male patient under 18 who had a stem cell transplant for acute myeloid leukemia, so the T cells may come from the graft donor.

The rearrangement uses TRBV20-1 and TRBJ1-1; D unresolved. CDR1 DFQATT and CDR2 SNEGSKA come from the germline V gene (reference sequence). The CDR3 runs to 10 residues. CDR3 amino acids: CSIGRLEAFF. The CDR3 DNA follows: TGCTCAATAGGACGGCTTGAAGCTTTCTTT.

The chain has TRBV28 and TRBJ2-5; D is undetermined. The CDR3 extends over 14 amino acids. V was trimmed by 3 bases and J by 4 bases, leaving 12 bases between them. Germline V gene lookup returns CDR1 MDHEN and CDR2 SYDVKM. Here the CDR3 DNA reads TGTGCCAGCAGTTTCGGGCAGCAACGAGAGACCCAGTACTTC. It encodes CASSFGQQRETQYF.

This clonotype was observed a few times. The chain is built from TRBV29-1 and TRBJ2-5, with D possibly TRBD2 on 6 matching bases. This CDR3 is 20 amino acids long. Germline assignment: CDR1 SQVTM and CDR2 ANQGSEA. V was cut by 6 bases and J by 2 bases, with 34 bases left in between. DNA of the CDR3: TGCAGCGTCGCCCCCTCCCCGTTCTCCTTGGGAGCGGGTCGGCAAGAGACCCAGTACTTC. Its protein product is CSVAPSPFSLGAGRQETQYF.

About this clonotype itself: A junction boundary mismatches the germline segment, possibly from a read error. The chain uses TRBV20-1 and TRBJ2-7; D unclear. Germline CDR1 reads DFQATT; CDR2 reads SNEGSKA (reference sequence). The CDR3 loop spans 15 amino acids. The CDR3 DNA follows: TGCTGTGCTAGAGATCCGTGGCAGAAGCCCTACGAGCAGTACTTC. Its protein is CCARDPWQKPYEQYF.

This clonotype has a handful of counts. This sequence joins TRBV7-6 and TRBJ2-7, with a weak D call TRBD1 (6 bases). Trimming took 5 bases from V and 1 from J, leaving 12 bases between them. Germline lookup yields CDR1 SGHVS and CDR2 FNYEAQ. The CDR3 totals 14 residues. CDR3 coding DNA: TGTGCCAGCAGCAACTACAGGGATTCCTACGAGCAGTACTTC. It is translated as CASSNYRDSYEQYF.

The V gene is TRBV20-1, the J gene TRBJ2-3; 7 bases map to TRBD2. With V trimmed by 5 bases and J by 1 base, 6 bases remained unmatched. This CDR3 spans 14 amino acids. The germline CDR1 and CDR2 sequences are DFQATT and SNEGSKA (reference sequence). This CDR3 reads CSAHREVGTDTQYF. In DNA, the CDR3 is TGCAGTGCTCACCGGGAGGTTGGCACAGATACGCAGTATTTT.

CDR3 DNA: TGTGCCAGCAGCGACCTTGGGACAGGGCAATTCCAGTACTTC. This gives the protein CASSDLGTGQFQYF. The gene calls are TRBV9 and TRBJ2-7; 9 bases agree with TRBD1. Germline CDR1 reads SGDLS; CDR2 reads YYNGEE. The CDR3 totals 14 residues. The ends lost 3 bases at V and 10 bases at J; junction bases unmatched: 11.

The genes are TRBV12-3 or TRBV12-4 and TRBJ2-3; D uncertain. The CDR3 is 18 amino acids. V lost 4 bases, J lost 0 bases, and 20 bases lay in between. The CDR3 nucleotides read TGTGCCAGCAGTTCTCCACGACTCAAATTTTCTAGCACAGATACGCAGTATTTT. Encoded protein: CASSSPRLKFSSTDTQYF.

This clonotype was observed at least ten times. The junction differs from germline at one of its ends, possibly a read error. This sequence joins TRBV20-1 and TRBJ2-7, with 12 bases lining up with TRBD2. This CDR3 is built from 14 residues. In germline, CDR1 is DFQATT, CDR2 SNEGSKA (reference sequence). DNA of the CDR3: TGCAGTGCTCCCGGACTAGCGGGACCCTACGGGCAGTACTTC. Its protein is CSAPGLAGPYGQYF.